The rows below give T cell receptor beta chains drawn from one sample of a study of cytomegalovirus exposure and HLA in healthy donors. Sequenced by immunoSEQ multiplex PCR; TCRdb stores in-frame clones only, minus some. The table has fewer than 200,000 clones, roughly 73% seen once. What was sequenced was PBMCs. The source of these receptors is a woman aged 30 to 39 in good health and CMV-seronegative. CDR3s include the opening cysteine and the closing phenylalanine or tryptophan. A D gene is named only where the DNA matches it firmly. Some rows have no size entry. The others give once, few or many, or a class for an expanded clone.

D gene | CDR3 length | clone size | J gene | V gene | CDR3 protein
TRBD2 | 17 | . | TRBJ2-7 | TRBV11-1 | CASSLGGVFSGMWEQYF
. | 13 | . | TRBJ2-3 | TRBV6-4 | CASSEELTDTQYF
TRBD2 | 16 | . | TRBJ2-3 | TRBV25-1 | CASSSLSSGATDTQYF
TRBD2 | 15 | . | TRBJ2-7 | TRBV4-2 | CASSLTSGRPYEQYF
. | 14 | . | TRBJ2-7 | TRBV7-6 | CASSPGRGEYEQYF
. | 11 | . | TRBJ2-1 | TRBV7-2 | CASSLEAEQFF
. | 14 | . | TRBJ2-7 | TRBV10-3 | CAISQTGDSYEQYF
. | 12 | . | TRBJ1-1 | TRBV5-5 | CASSLAASQAFF
. | 14 | . | TRBJ2-1 | TRBV19 | CASSMRPDYNEQFF
. | 17 | . | TRBJ2-6 | TRBV7-9 | CASSFFQGLSGANVLTF
. | 18 | . | TRBJ2-1 | TRBV11-2 | CASSLGFFRGTSYNEQFF
. | 16 | . | TRBJ2-2 | TRBV28 | CASSLVGQGNTGELFF
. | 14 | . | TRBJ2-5 | TRBV5-1 | CASSLYRSQETQYF
TRBD1 | 16 | . | TRBJ1-4 | TRBV18 | CASSPTRDRTDEKLFF
TRBD2 | 19 | once | TRBJ2-1 | TRBV4-2 | CASSHHGTSGRGTYNEQFF
TRBD1 | 15 | . | TRBJ2-5 | TRBV5-6 | CASSLEQGATETQYF
TRBD2 | 16 | . | TRBJ2-7 | TRBV5-5 | CASSHGLADNSYEQYF